The 10 T cell receptor beta chains listed next were all sequenced from one sample in a study of response to subunit inactivated influenza vaccine. TCRdb analysed the RT-PCR reads with MiXCR anew, one entry per CDR3 protein. The table lists about 520,000 distinct CDR3 sequences, around 25% of them singletons. The sample in question was CD4+ T cells sorted from PBMCs, obtained about 5 days after vaccination. The origin of the receptors is a man in his fifties or sixties who received an inactivated influenza vaccine.

In its sample, this clonotype was seen a few times. The chain employs TRBV4-3 and TRBJ2-3; D tentatively fits TRBD1 or TRBD2 (5 bases each). The CDR3 length is 17 residues. V lost 1 base, J lost 0 bases, and 14 bases lay in between. Germline V lookup: CDR1 LGHNA, CDR2 YSLEER. The CDR3 DNA sequence: TGCGCCAGCAGCCAAGGGCCTCTCGGGACGAGCACAGATACGCAGTATTTT. This codes for CASSQGPLGTSTDTQYF.

V is TRBV9 and J is TRBJ1-4; no reliable D call. CDR1 and CDR2 from the germline V gene are SGDLS and YYNGEE. The CDR3 length is 15 residues. The V end was cut by 5 bases, the J end by 0 bases, with 11 bases between. The CDR3: CASSKTQATNEKLFF. The CDR3 DNA follows: TGTGCCAGCAGTAAGACCCAAGCAACTAATGAAAAACTGTTTTTT.

This sequence joins TRBV27 and TRBJ1-4, with D tentatively TRBD1 (6 bases). The V gene lost 6 bases and the J gene lost 8 bases, with 25 bases spanning the gap. CDR1 is MNHEY, CDR2 SMNVEV, per germline (reference sequence). This CDR3 contains 17 residues. CDR3 in DNA: TGTGCCAGCAGCTCTACAAAAGGGGGGACGTGGAGGGAAAAACTGTTTTTT. This sequence encodes CASSSTKGGTWREKLFF. The entire variable domain, with the rest obtained from reference TRBV27 and TRBJ1-4, is as follows: EAQVTQNPRYLITVTGKKLTVTCSQNMNHEYMSWYRQDPGLGLRQIYYSMNVEVTDKGDVPEGYKVSRKEKRNFPLILESPSPNQTSLYFCASSSTKGGTWREKLFFGSGTQLSVL.

The chain combines TRBV7-2 with TRBJ2-1, with 11 bases lining up with TRBD2. In germline, CDR1 is SGHTA, CDR2 FQGNSA. This CDR3 contains 16 residues. V trimming: 5 bases; J trimming: 0 bases; junction bases outside the gene matches: 3. The CDR3, as DNA: TGTGCCAGCAGCGAGACTAGCGGGACCTCCTACAATGAGCAGTTCTTC. This codes for CASSETSGTSYNEQFF.

This clonotype was recorded many times. The rearrangement links TRBV29-1 to TRBJ2-5, with D uncertain. Germline values: CDR1 SQVTM, CDR2 ANQGSEA. The CDR3 length is 12 residues. V lost 7 bases and J 2 bases, leaving 11 bases between the germline ends. For the CDR3, the DNA is TGCAGCGGGGCCGGACCGCAAGAGACCCAGTACTTC. This codes for CSGAGPQETQYF.

This rearrangement joins TRBV2 to TRBJ2-6; 7 bases fit TRBD1. The junction had 11 bases not matched to a gene; V was cut back by 9 bases and J by 0 bases. Germline V CDR1 and CDR2: SNHLY, FYNNEI. The CDR3 runs to 17 residues. The chain's CDR3 is CASRKGTELSGANVLTF. The CDR3 DNA sequence: TGTGCCAGTCGAAAAGGGACAGAGCTCTCTGGGGCCAACGTCCTGACTTTC.

This sequence joins TRBV10-3 and TRBJ2-5, with D perhaps TRBD1 (6 bases). Trimming removed 2 bases from V and 2 bases from J, with 12 bases in between. The germline gives CDR1 ENHRY, CDR2 SYGVKD. CDR3 length equals 15 residues. The CDR3 coding sequence is TGTGCCATCAGTGAGAAGGGGGTCGGACAAGAGACCCAGTACTTC. Translated: CAISEKGVGQETQYF.

The rearrangement uses TRBV5-1 and TRBJ2-7, with D hard to call. Germline V gene sequence: CDR1 SGHRS, CDR2 YFSETQ. Trimming cost V 3 bases and J 0 bases, with 19 bases left between them. CDR3 length: 17 residues. For the CDR3, the DNA is TGCGCCAGCAGCTGGCGACAACTTGAGATACCCTCCTACGAGCAGTACTTC. The encoded protein is CASSWRQLEIPSYEQYF.

This clonotype has only a few counts. The rearrangement links TRBV11-2 to TRBJ2-1; TRBD1 agrees at 8 bases. CDR1 and CDR2 (germline): SGHAT, FQNNGV. CDR3 length: 17 amino acids. J gave up 4 bases and V 5 bases, and 13 bases lay outside the gene matches. The CDR3 here is CASSPREPGQVYNEQFF. In DNA form, the CDR3 reads TGTGCCAGCAGCCCTCGGGAGCCGGGACAGGTGTACAATGAGCAGTTCTTC.

The chain uses TRBV10-3 and TRBJ1-5, with D unclear. The CDR3 is 11 residues long. Germline CDR1 reads ENHRY; CDR2 reads SYGVKD. V lost 0 bases to trimming and J lost 7 bases, with 1 base between them. The CDR3 here is CAISESQPQHF. The CDR3 bases are TGTGCCATCAGTGAGTCCCAGCCCCAGCATTTT.